The 15 T cell receptor beta chains below all came from one sample that was sequenced in a study of tumor-infiltrating lymphocytes in primary liver carcinoma (dated by TCRdb to 2015 to 2018). Without any cell sorting, total RNA and DNA were co-extracted from about 20-30 mg of bulk tissue using the AllPrep DNA/RNA mini kit. This sample was sequenced with an Illumina HiSeq 2500. TCRbeta-specific cDNA was reverse-transcribed from about 0.45 ug total RNA using a constant-region primer and ProtoScript II reverse transcriptase. Three nested multiplex PCR rounds, following a slightly modified ARM-PCR procedure, were used to build the TCRbeta libraries. Each of the first two PCR rounds ran for about 10 cycles and used multiplex TRBV1-TRBV30 forward primers together with a Cbeta reverse primer. TCRdb passed the public sequencing reads through fastp at Q25 and MiXCR, retaining productive beta sequences. Under each unique CDR3 protein, matching rows form one entry showing the most common genes and DNA. Recorded for this sample are about 99,000 distinct CDR3 sequences; more than 60% of them occurred a single time. Over 9.5% of the sample goes to the ten largest clones.

The specimen was liver tumor tissue from sampling region 5. What the cell subset or site label conveys for this sample: tumor region T5, tumor centre. These receptors came from a woman aged 60-75 years with primary liver carcinoma and hepatitis B virus infection.

A word on this clonotype: Its ends do not fully match the called genes, so a read error is possible. The chain combines TRBV11-2 with TRBJ2-2, with 9 bases identical to TRBD2. The CDR3 totals 19 residues. CDR1 SGHAT and CDR2 FQNNGV come from the germline V gene. CDR3: CANSPRGGSGSIAAGELLF. DNA of the CDR3: TGTGCCAACAGCCCCCGAGGGGGTAGCGGGAGTATAGCGGCCGGGGAGCTGTTGTTT.

About this clonotype: A read error may produce the germline difference seen at one junction end. The CDR3 reads CASSLGEGSGNEQSF. The CDR3 nucleotides read TGTGCCAGCAGCTTAGGGGAGGGGTCAGGCAATGAGCAGTCCTTC. V usage is TRBV11-2 and J usage is TRBJ2-1; 7 bases are shared with TRBD2. The CDR3 extends over 15 amino acids. Germline lookup yields CDR1 SGHAT and CDR2 FQNNGV.

As to this clonotype: Compared with germline, one end of the junction differs, possibly owing to a read error. This chain uses TRBV28 with TRBJ2-7; 8 bases are a match to TRBD1. Germline CDR1 reads MDHEN; CDR2 reads SYDVKM. The CDR3 contains 15 residues. CDR3 nucleotide sequence: TGTGCTTCAACGAGACAGGGGCCCGACTCCTACGAACAGTACTTC. This gives the protein CASTRQGPDSYEQYF.

In regard to this clonotype: Likely a read error: the CDR3 ends without its conserved phenylalanine or tryptophan. V gene TRBV14 combines with J gene TRBJ1-3, with unresolved D. The CDR3 extends over 15 amino acids. From germline, CDR1 is SGHDN and CDR2 FVKESK. Here the CDR3 reads CTSSQDGNSGNTIYS. In DNA form, the CDR3 reads TGTACCAGCAGCCAAGATGGGAACTCTGGAAACACCATATATTCT.

This clonotype was counted at least ten times. The gene calls are TRBV13 and TRBJ2-7; D not certain. The CDR3 runs 13 residues. V lost 5 bases and J 2 bases, leaving 10 bases between the germline ends. The germline V gene encodes CDR1 PRHDT and CDR2 FYEKMQ (reference sequence). The CDR3 DNA sequence: TGTGCCAGCAGCCCATCGATGGCCTACGAGCAGTACTTC. It yields the protein CASSPSMAYEQYF.

Of note for this clonotype: Relative to the germline gene, one junction end is altered; a read error may explain this. V usage is TRBV11-2 and J usage is TRBJ1-2, with D possibly TRBD1 on 6 matching bases. Germline V lookup: CDR1 SGHAT, CDR2 FQNNGV. The CDR3 is made up of 13 amino acids. The CDR3 DNA reads as TGTGTCAGCAGCCCGGACAGAATCTATGGCTACACTTTT. Its translation: CVSSPDRIYGYTF.

As to this clonotype: The missing conserved phenylalanine or tryptophan at the end of this CDR3 makes a read error likely. This chain joins TRBV11-2 and TRBJ2-2; D is possibly TRBD2 (5 bases). Germline CDR1 is SGHAT and CDR2 is FQNNGV. CDR3 length: 13 amino acids. The CDR3 is CVNSLDRTGKLFL. The CDR3 nucleotides read TGTGTCAACAGCTTAGATAGGACTGGGAAGCTGTTTCTT.

This clonotype was detected many times. The J gene is TRBJ1-2, the V gene TRBV5-4; no clear D. CDR1 and CDR2 from the germline V gene are SGHNT and YYREEE (reference sequence). The germline V and J ends were trimmed by 5 bases and 4 bases, with 18 bases remaining between them. The CDR3 extends over 15 amino acids. The CDR3 loop is CASSIEREVVYGYTF. In nucleotides, the CDR3 is TGTGCCAGCAGTATTGAGAGGGAGGTGGTCTATGGCTACACCTTC.

The chain joins TRBV7-3 to TRBJ2-3; no clear D gene. Trimming took 0 bases from V and 5 from J, leaving 6 bases between them. Germline V gene data show CDR1 as SGHTA and CDR2 as FQGTGA. The CDR3 runs to 13 residues. The DNA for the CDR3 is TGTGCCAGCAGCTTAACCTTAGGAGATACGCAGTATTTT. Its translation: CASSLTLGDTQYF.

Of note for this clonotype: Since no conserved phenylalanine or tryptophan closes the CDR3, a read error is the likely cause. The chain couples TRBV11-2 to TRBJ2-6; D might be TRBD1 (5 bases). The germline CDR1 and CDR2 sequences are SGHAT and FQNNGV. This CDR3 is built from 18 residues. The DNA for the CDR3 is TGTGGCAGCAGCTTACCCCAGGGTAGTTTGCCTGGGGCCAACGTCCTGACTCTC. Its translation: CGSSLPQGSLPGANVLTL.

This clonotype was recorded only once. This may be a read error, as it is one base from a much larger clone. The chain employs TRBV6-2 or TRBV6-3 and TRBJ2-1; 13 bases align to TRBD2. The CDR3 consists of 15 residues. Trimming cost V 5 bases and J 9 bases; bases outside gene matches: 7. Per germline, CDR1 MNHEY and CDR2 SVGEGT. In DNA form, the CDR3 reads TGTGCCAGCAGTGCAACTAGCGGGAGGGCCGCTGAGCAGTTCTTC. It translates to CASSATSGRAAEQFF.

This chain links TRBV28 with TRBJ2-3; no clear D gene. The CDR3 length is 12 residues. V shed 5 bases and J shed 3 bases, with 6 bases lying between them. CDR1 MDHEN and CDR2 SYDVKM come from the germline V gene. CDR3 nucleotide sequence: TGTGCCAGCAGTAAGGTAACAGATACGCAGTATTTT. It yields the protein CASSKVTDTQYF.

This clonotype is medium-sized (0.01 to 0.1%) in the sample. The chain joins TRBV28 to TRBJ2-7, with 10 bases that match TRBD1. Per the germline V gene, CDR1 is MDHEN and CDR2 is SYDVKM. The CDR3 extends over 15 amino acids. In DNA form, the CDR3 reads TGTGCTTCAACGGGACAGGGGCCCGACTCCTACGAGCAGTACTTC. Protein product: CASTGQGPDSYEQYF.

This clonotype appeared a few times. This may stem from a read error, because a much larger clone lies one nucleotide away. This CDR3 fails to terminate in the conserved phenylalanine or tryptophan, so it likely reflects a read error. This chain links TRBV6-1 with TRBJ1-2, with a weak D call TRBD1 (6 bases). V was clipped by 0 bases and J by 5 bases, with 13 bases between them. CDR3 size: 15 residues. The V gene's germline CDR1 is MNHNS and CDR2 SASEGT. CDR3 sequence: CASSEAQGFRYGYTS. The DNA for the CDR3 is TGTGCCAGCAGTGAAGCGCAGGGGTTTCGGTATGGCTACACCTCC.

This clonotype has only one observation. One end of the junction does not line up with germline, which may come from a read error. The genes are TRBV7-8 and TRBJ1-5; D may be TRBD1 (5 bases). Germline V gene sequence: CDR1 SGHVS, CDR2 FQNEAQ. The CDR3 is made up of 16 amino acids. CDR3 residues: CANSSLAGTSNQPHHF. The CDR3 coding sequence is TGTGCCAACAGCTCGTTGGCGGGGACGAGCAATCAGCCCCACCATTTT.